This T cell receptor beta chain was sequenced in a study of T cells in Graves' hyperthyroidism and ophthalmopathy. TCR beta CDR3 regions were amplified from RNA transcripts. The HTBI primer set drove a first-round RT-PCR of the TCR CDR3. TCRdb called the multiplex PCR reads again in MiXCR, with one record for every CDR3 protein. The table records about 700,000 distinct CDR3 sequences, approximately 42% of them present only once. This clonotype has ten or more counts. Its antigen is unknown. The V and J ends lost 5 bases and 2 bases respectively, with 7 bases between them. The CDR3 is made up of 13 amino acids. Germline assignment: CDR1 ENHRY and CDR2 SYGVKD. The study's findings and limits: Most clonotypes that expanded in the thyroid above 0.001 also showed up in blood. A median 6.5 months before onset, the model predicted ophthalmopathy. By a 13 V-J model, ophthalmopathy was set apart from stable hyperthyroidism.

Diagnoses were made from clinical symptoms, serum measures (thyroxine and TRAb), thyroid ultrasound and orbital computed tomography. The chain employs TRBV10-3 and TRBJ1-3; no reliable D call. The clonotype originates from an adult man with Graves' disease, either hyperthyroidism or ophthalmopathy (not recorded which). Sequencing was carried out using peripheral blood or thyroid tissue (not recorded which). CDR3 protein: CAISPETGNTIYF. The CDR3 DNA reads TGTGCCATCAGTCCGGAAACTGGAAACACCATATATTTT.